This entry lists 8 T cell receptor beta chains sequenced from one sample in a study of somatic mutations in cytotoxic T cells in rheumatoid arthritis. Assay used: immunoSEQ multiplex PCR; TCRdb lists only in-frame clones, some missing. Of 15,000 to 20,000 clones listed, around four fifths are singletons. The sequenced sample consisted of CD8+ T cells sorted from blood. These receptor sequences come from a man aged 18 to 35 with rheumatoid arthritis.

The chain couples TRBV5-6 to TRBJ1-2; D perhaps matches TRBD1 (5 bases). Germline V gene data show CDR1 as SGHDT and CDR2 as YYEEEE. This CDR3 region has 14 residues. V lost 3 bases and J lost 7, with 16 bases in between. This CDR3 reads CASSSEQGRGGYTF. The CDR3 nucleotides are TGTGCCAGCAGCTCGGAGCAGGGTAGAGGTGGCTACACCTTC.

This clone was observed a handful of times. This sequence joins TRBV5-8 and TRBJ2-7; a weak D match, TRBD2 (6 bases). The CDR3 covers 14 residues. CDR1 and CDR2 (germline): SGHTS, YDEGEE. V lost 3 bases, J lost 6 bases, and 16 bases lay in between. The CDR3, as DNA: TGTGCCAGCAGCTCTCCGGGACTCGTACGCGAGCAGTACTTC. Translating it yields CASSSPGLVREQYF.

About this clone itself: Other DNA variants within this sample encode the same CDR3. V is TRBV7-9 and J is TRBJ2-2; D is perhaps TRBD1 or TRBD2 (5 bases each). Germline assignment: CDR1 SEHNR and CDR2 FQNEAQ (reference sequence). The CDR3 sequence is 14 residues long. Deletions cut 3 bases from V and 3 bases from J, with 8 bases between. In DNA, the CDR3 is TGTGCCAGCAGCTTCGGGACGTACACCGGGGAGCTGTTTTTT. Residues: CASSFGTYTGELFF.

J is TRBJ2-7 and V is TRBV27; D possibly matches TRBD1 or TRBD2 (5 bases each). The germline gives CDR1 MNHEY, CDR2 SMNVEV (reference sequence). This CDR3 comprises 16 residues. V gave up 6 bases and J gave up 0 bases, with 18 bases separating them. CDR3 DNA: TGTGCCAGCAGGCCCAGCCGGGACGTGTACTCCTACGAGCAGTACTTC. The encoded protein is CASRPSRDVYSYEQYF.

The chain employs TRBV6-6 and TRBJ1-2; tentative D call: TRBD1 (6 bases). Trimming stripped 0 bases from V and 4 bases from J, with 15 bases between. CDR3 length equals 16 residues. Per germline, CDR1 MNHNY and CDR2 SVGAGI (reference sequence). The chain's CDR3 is CASSYSMGGDTYGYTF. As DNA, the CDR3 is TGTGCCAGCAGTTACTCGATGGGTGGGGACACCTATGGCTACACCTTC.

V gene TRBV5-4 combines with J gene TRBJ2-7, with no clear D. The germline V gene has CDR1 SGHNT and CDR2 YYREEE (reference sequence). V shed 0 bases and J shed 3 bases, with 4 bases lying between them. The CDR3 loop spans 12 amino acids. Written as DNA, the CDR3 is TGTGCCAGCAGCTTGGAGAACTACGAGCAGTACTTC. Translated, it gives CASSLENYEQYF.

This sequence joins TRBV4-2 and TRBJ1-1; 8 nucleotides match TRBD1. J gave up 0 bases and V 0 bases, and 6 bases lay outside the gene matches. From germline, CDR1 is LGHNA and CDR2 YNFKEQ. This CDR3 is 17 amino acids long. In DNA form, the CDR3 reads TGTGCCAGCAGCCAAGAGTGGGACAGGCGAGTGAACACTGAAGCTTTCTTT. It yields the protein CASSQEWDRRVNTEAFF.

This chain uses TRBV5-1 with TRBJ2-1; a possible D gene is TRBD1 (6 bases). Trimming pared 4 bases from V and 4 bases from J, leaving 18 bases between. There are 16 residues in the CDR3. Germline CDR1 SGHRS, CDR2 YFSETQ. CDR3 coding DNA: TGCGCCAGCAGCCCCGCCCTTGACAGGACTTACAATGAGCAGTTCTTC. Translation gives CASSPALDRTYNEQFF. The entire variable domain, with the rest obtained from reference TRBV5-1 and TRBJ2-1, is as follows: KAGVTQTPRYLIKTRGQQVTLSCSPISGHRSVSWYQQTPGQGLQFLFEYFSETQRNKGNFPGRFSGRQFSNSRSEMNVSTLELGDSALYLCASSPALDRTYNEQFFGPGTRLTVL.